This T cell receptor beta chain was recovered during a study of control samples from healthy donors and cancer patients. Sequencing used immunoSEQ multiplex PCR; TCRdb keeps in-frame clones, though not all of them. The repertoire holds 130,000 or so clones, with about 88% as singletons. The CDR3 loop spans 15 amino acids. Trimming cost V 0 bases and J 4 bases; bases outside gene matches: 6. CDR1 is SGHDT and CDR2 is YYEEEE in the germline V gene. This rearrangement joins TRBV5-6 to TRBJ1-2; TRBD1 aligns across 7 bases. Specimen: blood. The TCR comes from a man aged 45-60 years in good health. CDR3 residues: CASSLVSGGFYGYTF. The DNA of the CDR3 is TGTGCCAGCAGCTTGGTGTCAGGGGGGTTCTATGGCTACACCTTC.